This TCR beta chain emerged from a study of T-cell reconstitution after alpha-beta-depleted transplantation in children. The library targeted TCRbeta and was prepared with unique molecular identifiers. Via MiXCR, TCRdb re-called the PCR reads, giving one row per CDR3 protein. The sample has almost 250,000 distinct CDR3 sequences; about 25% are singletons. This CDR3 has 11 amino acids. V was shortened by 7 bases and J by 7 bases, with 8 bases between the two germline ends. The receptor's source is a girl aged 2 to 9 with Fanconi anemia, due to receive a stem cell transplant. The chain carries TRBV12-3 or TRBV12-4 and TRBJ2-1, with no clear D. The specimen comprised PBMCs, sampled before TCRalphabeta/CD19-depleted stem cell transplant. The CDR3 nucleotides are TGTGCCAGCACAACGCGAAATGAGCAGTTCTTC. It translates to CASTTRNEQFF.